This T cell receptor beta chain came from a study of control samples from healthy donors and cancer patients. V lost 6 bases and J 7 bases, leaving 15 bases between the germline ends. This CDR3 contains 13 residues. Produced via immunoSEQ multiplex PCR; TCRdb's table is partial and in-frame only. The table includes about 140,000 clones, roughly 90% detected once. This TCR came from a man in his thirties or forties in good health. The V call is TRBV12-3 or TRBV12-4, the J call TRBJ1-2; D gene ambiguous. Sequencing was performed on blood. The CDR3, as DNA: TGTGCCAGCAGCGCCGGGGTTCAACGTGGCTACACCTTC. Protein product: CASSAGVQRGYTF.